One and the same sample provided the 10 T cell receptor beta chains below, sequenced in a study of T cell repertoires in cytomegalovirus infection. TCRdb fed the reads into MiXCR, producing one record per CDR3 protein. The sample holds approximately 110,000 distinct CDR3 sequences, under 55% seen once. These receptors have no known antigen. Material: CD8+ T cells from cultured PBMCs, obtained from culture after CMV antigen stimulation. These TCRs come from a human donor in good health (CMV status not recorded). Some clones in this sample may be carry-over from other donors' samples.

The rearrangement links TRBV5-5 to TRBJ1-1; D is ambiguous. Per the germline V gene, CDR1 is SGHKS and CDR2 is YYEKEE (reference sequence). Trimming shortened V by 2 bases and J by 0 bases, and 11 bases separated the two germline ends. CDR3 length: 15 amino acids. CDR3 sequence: CASSFSWTVNTEAFF. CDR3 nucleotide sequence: TGTGCCAGCAGCTTTAGTTGGACGGTGAACACTGAAGCTTTCTTT. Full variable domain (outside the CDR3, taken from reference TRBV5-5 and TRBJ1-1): DAGVTQSPTHLIKTRGQQVTLRCSPISGHKSVSWYQQVLGQGPQFIFQYYEKEERGRGNFPDRFSARQFPNYSSELNVNALLLGDSALYLCASSFSWTVNTEAFFGQGTRLTVV.

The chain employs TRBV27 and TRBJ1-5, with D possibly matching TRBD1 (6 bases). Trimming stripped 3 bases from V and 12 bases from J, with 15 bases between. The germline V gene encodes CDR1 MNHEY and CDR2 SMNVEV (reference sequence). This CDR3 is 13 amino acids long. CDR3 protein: CASSLMGLGHQHF. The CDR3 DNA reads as TGTGCCAGCAGTTTGATGGGGTTGGGACACCAGCATTTT.

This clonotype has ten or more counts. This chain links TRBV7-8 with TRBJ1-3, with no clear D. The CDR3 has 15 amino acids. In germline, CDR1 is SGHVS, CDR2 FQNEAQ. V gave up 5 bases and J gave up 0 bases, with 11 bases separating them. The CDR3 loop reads CASSDYHSSGNTIYF. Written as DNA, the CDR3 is TGTGCCAGCAGCGATTATCATAGCTCTGGAAACACCATATATTTT.

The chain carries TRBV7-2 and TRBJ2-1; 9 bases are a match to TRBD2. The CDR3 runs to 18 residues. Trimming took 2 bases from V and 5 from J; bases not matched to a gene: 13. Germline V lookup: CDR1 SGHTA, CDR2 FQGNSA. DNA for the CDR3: TGTGCCAGCAGCTTACGGGGTAGCGGGGGCTACTTAGACAATGAGCAGTTCTTC. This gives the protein CASSLRGSGGYLDNEQFF.

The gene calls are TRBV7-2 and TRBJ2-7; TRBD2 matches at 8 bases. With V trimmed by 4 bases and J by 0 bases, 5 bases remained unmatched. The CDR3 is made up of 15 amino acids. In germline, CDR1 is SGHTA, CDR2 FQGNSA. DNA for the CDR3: TGTGCCAGCAGCTCCGGACTAGCCCACTCCTACGAGCAGTACTTC. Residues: CASSSGLAHSYEQYF.

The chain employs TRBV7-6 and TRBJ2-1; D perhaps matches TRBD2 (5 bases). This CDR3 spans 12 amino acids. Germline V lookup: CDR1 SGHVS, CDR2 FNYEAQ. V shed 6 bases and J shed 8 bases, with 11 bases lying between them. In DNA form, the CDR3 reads TGTGCCAGCAGGCGGGCAGTCGATGAGCAGTTCTTC. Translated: CASRRAVDEQFF.

CDR3 residues: CASSPRRYNEQFF. The CDR3 coding sequence is TGTGCCAGCAGCCCACGCCGCTACAATGAGCAGTTCTTC. The chain couples TRBV12-3 or TRBV12-4 to TRBJ2-1; no definite D call. The CDR3 is 13 residues long. The germline V and J ends were trimmed by 6 bases and 3 bases, with 9 bases remaining between them.

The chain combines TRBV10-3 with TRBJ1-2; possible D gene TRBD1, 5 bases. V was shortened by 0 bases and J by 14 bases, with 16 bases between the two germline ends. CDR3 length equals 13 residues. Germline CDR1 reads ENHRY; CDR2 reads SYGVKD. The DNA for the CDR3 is TGTGCCATCAGTGAGTCAGGTGGCGGCCGGGGGACCTTC. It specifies CAISESGGGRGTF.

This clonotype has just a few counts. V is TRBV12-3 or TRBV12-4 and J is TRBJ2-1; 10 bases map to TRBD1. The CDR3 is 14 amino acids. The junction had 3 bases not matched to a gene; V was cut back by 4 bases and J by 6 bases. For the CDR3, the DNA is TGTGCCAGCAGTTGGACAGGGGGACCCAATGAGCAGTTCTTC. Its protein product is CASSWTGGPNEQFF.

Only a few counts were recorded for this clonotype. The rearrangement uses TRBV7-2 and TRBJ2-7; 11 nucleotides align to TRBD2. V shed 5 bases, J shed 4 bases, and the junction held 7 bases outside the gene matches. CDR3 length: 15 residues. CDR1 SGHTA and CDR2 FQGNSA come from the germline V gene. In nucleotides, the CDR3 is TGTGCCAGCAGCCAGCAACTAGCGGGGGTATACGAGCAGTACTTC. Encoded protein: CASSQQLAGVYEQYF. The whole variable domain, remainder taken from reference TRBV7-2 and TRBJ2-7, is GAGVSQSPSNKVTEKGKDVELRCDPISGHTALYWYRQSLGQGLEFLIYFQGNSAPDKSGLPSDRFSAERTGGSVSTLTIQRTQQEDSAVYLCASSQQLAGVYEQYFGPGTRLTVT.